This TCR beta chain was recovered during a study of T cells in Graves' hyperthyroidism and ophthalmopathy. Study at large: Specimen type is peripheral blood, collected at initial diagnosis prior to any treatment.

PBMCs were collected from an approximately 10 ml volume of fresh peripheral blood. This clonotype has only a few counts. There were TCR beta CDR3 regions amplified from RNA transcripts. HTBI primers were employed in a first-round RT-PCR of the TCR CDR3. TCRdb re-analysed the multiplex PCR reads in MiXCR, keeping a single row per CDR3 protein. Of 700,000 to 950,000 distinct CDR3 sequences in the sample, around 40% were seen once. The clonotype was recovered from a woman aged 40 to 50 with Graves' hyperthyroidism. The sequencing input was blood.

As DNA, the CDR3 is TGTGCCAGCAGCCAAGGACAGGGGCTGAACACTGAAGCTTTCTTT. It yields the protein CASSQGQGLNTEAFF. The chain links TRBV7-2 to TRBJ1-1; 9 positions agree with TRBD1. CDR3 size: 15 residues. Germline lookup yields CDR1 SGHTA and CDR2 FQGNSA. V shed 5 bases, J shed 0 bases, and the junction held 4 bases outside the gene matches.